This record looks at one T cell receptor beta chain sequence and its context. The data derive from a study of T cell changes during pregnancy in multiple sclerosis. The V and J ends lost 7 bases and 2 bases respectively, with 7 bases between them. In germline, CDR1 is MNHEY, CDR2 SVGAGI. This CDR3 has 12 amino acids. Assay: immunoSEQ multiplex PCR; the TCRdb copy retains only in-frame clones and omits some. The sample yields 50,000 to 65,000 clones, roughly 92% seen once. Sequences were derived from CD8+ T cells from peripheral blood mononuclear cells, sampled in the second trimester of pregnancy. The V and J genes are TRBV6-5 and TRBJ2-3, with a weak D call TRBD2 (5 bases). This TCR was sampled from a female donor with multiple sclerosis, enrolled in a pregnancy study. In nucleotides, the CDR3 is TGTGCCAGCACGGGGAACACAGATACGCAGTATTTT. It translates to CASTGNTDTQYF.